This T cell receptor (beta chain) is drawn from a study of T cell responses to AZD1222 COVID-19 vaccine. Study as a whole: Whether given at about 4 or about 12 weeks, second doses were pooled. Study-wide results and caveats: Possibly, clonal diversity was underestimated; donors were largely white British and included more females. As reported, nearly half of all spike-specific TCRs target variant regions that are unmutated.

As regards this clone: Antigen unknown.

The germline gives CDR1 LNHDA, CDR2 SQIVND (reference sequence). Germline trimming cut 5 bases from V and 1 base from J; bases unmatched to any gene: 3. The CDR3 sequence is 15 residues long. Profiled with immunoSEQ multiplex PCR; TCRdb holds only in-frame clones, not every one. The sample has 130,000 or so clones; around 94% are singletons. The rearrangement joins TRBV19 to TRBJ2-7; 12 nucleotides agree with TRBD2. This TCR came from an adult in good health. The source was peripheral blood, collected on day 0 of AZD1222 vaccination. The CDR3 DNA sequence: TGTGCCAGTAGTTTCGGACTAGCGGGATCCTACGAGCAGTACTTC. Amino acid sequence: CASSFGLAGSYEQYF.